This T cell receptor (beta chain) came from a study of CD8 T cells in ankylosing spondylitis. Study-wide results and limits: Apparently characteristic of ankylosing spondylitis blood was a TCR beta motif (eight highly homologous variants).

This clonotype was recorded at least ten times. Its cognate antigen is unknown. TCRdb used MiXCR to reprocess the 5' RACE reads, holding one entry per CDR3 protein. The sample contains some 800,000 distinct CDR3 sequences, approximately 12% of which appear only once. CDR1 and CDR2 from the germline V gene are SEHNR and FQNEAQ (reference sequence). V lost 5 bases to trimming and J lost 7 bases, with 6 bases between them. The CDR3 spans 11 residues. The sequence came from a male donor with ankylosing spondylitis. Sample: blood, either unsorted or a sorted T cell fraction (not recorded which). The chain joins TRBV7-9 to TRBJ2-1, with D unclear. Here the CDR3 reads CASSLPNEQFF. CDR3 DNA: TGTGCCAGCAGCCTCCCTAATGAGCAGTTCTTC.